Each of the 17 T cell receptor beta chains below was sequenced from the same sample in a study of T cell responses to AZD1222 COVID-19 vaccine. Assay: immunoSEQ multiplex PCR; the TCRdb copy retains only in-frame clones and omits some. Of roughly 80,000 clones listed, roughly four fifths are singletons. Material: peripheral blood, obtained on day 0 of AZD1222 vaccination. These receptors all come from an adult in good health.

In this sample, this clone turned up once. The chain employs TRBV3-1 (or the pseudogene TRBV3-2) and TRBJ2-1, with 9 bases identical to TRBD2. CDR1 and CDR2 from the germline V gene are LGHDT and YNNKEL (reference sequence). This CDR3 is built from 15 residues. The V segment lost 5 bases and the J segment 6 bases; nucleotides outside the gene matches: 8. The CDR3 here is CASSTWSGGSNEQFF. For the CDR3, the DNA is TGTGCCAGCAGCACATGGAGCGGGGGGTCCAATGAGCAGTTCTTC.

V is TRBV19 and J is TRBJ2-7; the D is unclear. With 1 base removed from V and 3 bases from J, the gap between germline ends came to 7 bases. This CDR3 has 13 residues. Germline V CDR1 and CDR2: LNHDA, SQIVND (reference sequence). The DNA of the CDR3 is TGTGCCAGTAGTATAGGTAGGTTCTACGAGCAGTACTTC. Translated: CASSIGRFYEQYF.

The V call is TRBV10-1, the J call TRBJ1-5; D not certain. The CDR3 contains 18 residues. CDR1 is WNHNN and CDR2 is SYGVQD in the germline V gene (reference sequence). V lost 1 base and J 5 bases, leaving 21 bases between the germline ends. The CDR3 coding sequence is TGCGCCAGCAGTGAGTGGGTCCCTCGAAGCCTCCCGGATCAGCCCCAGCATTTT. It yields the protein CASSEWVPRSLPDQPQHF.

This chain links TRBV19 with TRBJ1-4; 7 nucleotides align to TRBD1. The CDR3 covers 14 residues. Trimming removed 9 bases from V and 8 bases from J; junction bases left unmatched: 12. Germline V gene lookup returns CDR1 LNHDA and CDR2 SQIVND (reference sequence). CDR3 protein: CASRHRDSGEKLFF. DNA for the CDR3: TGTGCCAGCCGACACCGGGACAGTGGCGAAAAACTGTTTTTT.

A remark on this clone: Other DNA sequences from this sample encode an identical CDR3 as well. The chain carries TRBV15 and TRBJ2-3; D is undetermined. This CDR3 has 12 residues. CDR1 is LNHNV, CDR2 YYDKDF, per germline (reference sequence). V dropped 0 bases and J dropped 3 bases, with 1 base sitting between them. The CDR3 loop is CATSRDTDTQYF. The CDR3, as DNA: TGTGCCACCAGCAGAGATACAGATACGCAGTATTTT.

This clone came up a few times. The same CDR3 is also encoded by other DNA sequences in this sample. This sequence joins TRBV6-2 or TRBV6-3 and TRBJ2-7; no clear D. Germline V gene data show CDR1 as MNHEY and CDR2 as SVGEGT. Trimming left V 6 bases short and J 2 bases short, with 5 bases between. The CDR3 spans 11 residues. In nucleotides, the CDR3 is TGTGCCAGCAGCTTAACCTACGAGCAGTACTTC. It yields the protein CASSLTYEQYF.

This clone appeared a few times. This chain links TRBV7-9 with TRBJ1-4; D possibly corresponds to TRBD1 (5 bases). V was pared by 5 bases and J by 7 bases, with 14 bases between. Per germline, CDR1 SEHNR and CDR2 FQNEAQ (reference sequence). This CDR3 is built from 14 residues. CDR3 sequence reads: CASSQGGRGEKLFF. The CDR3 DNA sequence: TGTGCCAGCAGCCAGGGTGGTAGGGGTGAAAAACTGTTTTTT.

J is TRBJ2-7 and V is TRBV5-1, with TRBD1 identical over 7 bases. The germline V gene has CDR1 SGHRS and CDR2 YFSETQ. The CDR3 sequence is 15 residues long. V lost 0 bases to trimming and J lost 1 base; unmatched junction nucleotides: 4. The CDR3 loop is CASSLEGQLSYEQYF. CDR3 DNA: TGCGCCAGCAGCTTGGAGGGACAGTTATCCTACGAGCAGTACTTC.

This chain connects TRBV5-4 to TRBJ2-3; perhaps TRBD2 as D (5 bases). V dropped 4 bases and J dropped 3 bases, with 18 bases sitting between them. This CDR3 region has 16 residues. The germline V gene has CDR1 SGHNT and CDR2 YYREEE (reference sequence). CDR3 sequence reads: CASSPPGTPGTDTQYF. CDR3 coding DNA: TGTGCCAGCAGCCCACCGGGAACCCCGGGGACAGATACGCAGTATTTT.

A single count supports this clone. DNA of the CDR3: TGTGCCAGTAGTATCCGCGGCCAGGGGCAGGCGGGTGGCTACACCTTC. Translation gives CASSIRGQGQAGGYTF. V and J are TRBV19 and TRBJ1-2; tentative D call: TRBD1 (6 bases). CDR1 and CDR2 from the germline V gene are LNHDA and SQIVND (reference sequence). The CDR3 loop spans 16 amino acids. The ends were cut back, 3 bases at V and 7 bases at J, with 21 bases in the middle.

The V gene is TRBV18, the J gene TRBJ2-5; the D is unclear. V was shortened by 0 bases and J by 1 base, with 9 bases between the two germline ends. The length of the CDR3 is 15 residues. The V gene's germline CDR1 is KGHSH and CDR2 LQKENI. CDR3 residues: CASSPPSRPQETQYF. CDR3 DNA sequence: TGTGCCAGCTCACCACCTTCAAGACCCCAAGAGACCCAGTACTTC.

V is TRBV6-2 or TRBV6-3 and J is TRBJ2-2, with 12 bases that match TRBD2. Per germline, CDR1 MNHEY and CDR2 SVGEGT. Unmatched junction bases numbered 11, after V lost 5 bases and J lost 1 base. CDR3 size: 19 residues. This CDR3 is CASSPRTSGAAGNTGELFF. CDR3 in DNA: TGTGCCAGCAGTCCCCGGACTAGCGGGGCTGCCGGGAACACCGGGGAGCTGTTTTTT.

V is TRBV28 and J is TRBJ1-5; the D gene is possibly TRBD1 (5 bases). From germline, CDR1 is MDHEN and CDR2 SYDVKM. V was trimmed by 6 bases and J by 0 bases, leaving 9 bases between them. The CDR3 sequence is 14 residues long. The CDR3 nucleotides read TGTGCCAGCAGCCGGGGGTATAGCAATCAGCCCCAGCATTTT. This translates into CASSRGYSNQPQHF.

The chain combines TRBV2 with TRBJ2-2, with 9 bases lining up with TRBD1. CDR1 is SNHLY and CDR2 is FYNNEI in the germline V gene. The CDR3 has 15 residues. Trimming removed 6 bases from V and 1 base from J; junction bases left unmatched: 3. The CDR3 loop is CASSPTGGNTGELFF. The CDR3 nucleotides are TGTGCCAGCAGCCCGACAGGGGGGAACACCGGGGAGCTGTTTTTT.

J is TRBJ2-2 and V is TRBV3-1 (or the pseudogene TRBV3-2), with D maybe TRBD1 (6 bases). The V gene lost 2 bases and the J gene lost 4 bases, with 8 bases spanning the gap. The CDR3 has 14 residues. Per the germline V gene, CDR1 is LGHDT and CDR2 is YNNKEL (reference sequence). The CDR3 sequence is CASSQQGRTGELFF. CDR3 nucleotides: TGTGCCAGCAGCCAACAGGGGCGCACCGGGGAGCTGTTTTTT.

This clone was detected a few times. The J gene is TRBJ2-3, the V gene TRBV6-1, with D possibly being TRBD2 (5 bases). With 5 bases removed from V and 1 base from J, the gap between germline ends came to 13 bases. This CDR3 is 15 amino acids long. The germline gives CDR1 MNHNS, CDR2 SASEGT. The CDR3 region is CASSSPGLGTDTQYF. Here the CDR3 DNA reads TGTGCCAGCAGTTCCCCGGGGTTGGGCACAGATACGCAGTATTTT.

The rearrangement links TRBV25-1 to TRBJ2-2, with unresolved D. Per germline, CDR1 MGHDK and CDR2 SYGVNS. Trimming shortened V by 6 bases and J by 5 bases, and 7 bases separated the two germline ends. This CDR3 region has 12 residues. CDR3 residues: CASRQSTGELFF. In DNA form, the CDR3 reads TGTGCCAGCAGACAGAGTACCGGGGAGCTGTTTTTT. Supplemented by reference TRBV25-1 and TRBJ2-2, the full variable domain reads EADIYQTPRYLVIGTGKKITLECSQTMGHDKMYWYQQDPGMELHLIHYSYGVNSTEKGDLSSESTVSRIRTEHFPLTLESARPSHTSQYLCASRQSTGELFFGEGSRLTVL.